Presented here are 13 T cell receptor beta chains from one specimen sequenced in a study of cytomegalovirus exposure and HLA in healthy donors. The PCR contained 60 Vbeta and 13 Jbeta primers. Generated by immunoSEQ multiplex PCR, the TCRdb table keeps only in-frame clones and is missing some. This sample has about 120,000 clones, with 70% to 85% found just once. Sample: PBMCs. Source of these receptors: a man aged 18-30 years in good health and CMV-seropositive.

This sequence joins TRBV29-1 and TRBJ2-2; 9 positions match TRBD2. V shed 3 bases, J shed 6 bases, and the junction held 8 bases outside the gene matches. Germline CDR1 SQVTM, CDR2 ANQGSEA. CDR3 size: 15 residues. The CDR3 bases are TGCAGCGTTGATGCGGGCGGGAGGGCCCCCGGGGAGCTGTTTTTT. Its protein is CSVDAGGRAPGELFF.

This clone showed up just a few times. The chain joins TRBV4-1 to TRBJ2-7; 7 nucleotides line up with TRBD1. With V trimmed by 1 base and J by 3 bases, 0 bases remained unmatched. The CDR3 is made up of 13 amino acids. Germline-derived CDR1 and CDR2 are MGHRA and YSYEKL. The CDR3 DNA reads TGCGCCAGCAGCCAAGGGGACAGCTACGAGCAGTACTTC. Its protein is CASSQGDSYEQYF.

This clone was picked up a small number of times. The chain uses TRBV6-1 and TRBJ2-3; 9 bases fit TRBD2. After removal of 6 bases from V and 2 bases from J, the junction contained 6 bases not matched to a gene. This CDR3 region has 15 residues. Germline V gene lookup returns CDR1 MNHNS and CDR2 SASEGT. DNA of the CDR3: TGTGCCAGCAGGCCTAGCGGGGCCTCCACAGATACGCAGTATTTT. Encoded protein: CASRPSGASTDTQYF.

This clone occurred a few times. The rearrangement joins TRBV13 to TRBJ1-2; TRBD1 aligns across 7 bases. Germline CDR1 is PRHDT and CDR2 is FYEKMQ (reference sequence). Unmatched junction bases numbered 11, after V lost 6 bases and J lost 4 bases. The CDR3 has 15 amino acids. The CDR3 region has the DNA TGTGCCAGCAGGGCTACCGGGACAGACACCTATGGCTACACCTTC. It yields the protein CASRATGTDTYGYTF.

The rearrangement joins TRBV11-2 to TRBJ1-2, with a weak D call TRBD1 (6 bases). V dropped 0 bases and J dropped 4 bases, with 12 bases sitting between them. The CDR3 is made up of 15 amino acids. In germline, CDR1 is SGHAT, CDR2 FQNNGV. CDR3 DNA: TGTGCCAGCAGCTTAGAACCCAGGGGCGCCTATGGCTACACCTTC. It specifies CASSLEPRGAYGYTF.

This chain links TRBV2 with TRBJ2-3; 13 nucleotides align to TRBD2. This CDR3 has 15 residues. Looked up from germline, CDR1 is SNHLY and CDR2 is FYNNEI. J gave up 6 bases and V 6 bases, and 6 bases lay outside the gene matches. CDR3 amino acids: CASSTTSGGPDTQYF. DNA for the CDR3: TGTGCCAGCAGCACGACTAGCGGGGGGCCCGATACGCAGTATTTT.

V is TRBV27 and J is TRBJ1-1; no clear D. CDR1 is MNHEY and CDR2 is SMNVEV in the germline V gene (reference sequence). The CDR3 covers 15 residues. Trimming removed 7 bases from V and 0 bases from J, with 15 bases in between. The CDR3 region is CASKPWAAMNTEAFF. In DNA, the CDR3 is TGTGCCAGCAAGCCTTGGGCAGCCATGAACACTGAAGCTTTCTTT.

The chain couples TRBV15 to TRBJ1-1, with D possibly matching TRBD1 (5 bases). Germline V CDR1 and CDR2: LNHNV, YYDKDF (reference sequence). Trimming pared 2 bases from V and 6 bases from J, leaving 13 bases between. The CDR3 has 14 residues. The DNA for the CDR3 is TGTGCCACCAGCAGATCCTCAGGGTCTCCTGAAGCTTTCTTT. Residues: CATSRSSGSPEAFF.

The V gene is TRBV6-1, the J gene TRBJ1-5; tentative D call: TRBD1 (5 bases). Germline V lookup: CDR1 MNHNS, CDR2 SASEGT. This CDR3 contains 12 residues. V was cut by 6 bases and J by 4 bases, with 7 bases left in between. The CDR3 is CASRGLNQPQHF. The DNA of the CDR3 is TGTGCCAGCAGGGGGCTTAATCAGCCCCAGCATTTT.

Remarks on this clone: Compared with germline, one end of the junction differs, possibly owing to a read error. The rearrangement joins TRBV25-1 to TRBJ1-4; D remains unclear. Germline V gives CDR1 MGHDK, CDR2 SYGVNS. The CDR3 totals 13 residues. This CDR3 is CASSLTTSEKLFF. The CDR3 DNA reads TGTGCCAGCAGTCTTACAACTAGTGAAAAACTGTTTTTT. Complete variable domain (other parts from reference TRBV25-1 and TRBJ1-4): EADIYQTPRYLVIGTGKKITLECSQTMGHDKMYWYQQDPGMELHLIHYSYGVNSTEKGDLSSESTVSRIRTEHFPLTLESARPSHTSQYLCASSLTTSEKLFFGSGTQLSVL.

The chain couples TRBV7-2 to TRBJ1-2; D is possibly TRBD1 (5 bases). Trimming removed 1 base at V and 7 bases at J, with 16 bases between. Looked up from germline, CDR1 is SGHTA and CDR2 is FQGNSA. The length of the CDR3 is 15 residues. CDR3 sequence reads: CASSLGGTGGSGYTF. In DNA, the CDR3 is TGTGCCAGCAGCTTAGGGGGGACGGGAGGGAGTGGCTACACCTTC.

The genes are TRBV11-2 and TRBJ2-1, with TRBD2 matching over 12 bases. CDR3 size: 16 residues. The V and J ends lost 8 bases and 8 bases, in that order; junction bases with no gene match: 13. Germline values: CDR1 SGHAT, CDR2 FQNNGV. The CDR3 bases are TGTGCCAGCTCCCCCCTCGGACTAGCGGGGAAGGATGAGCAGTTCTTC. Encoded protein: CASSPLGLAGKDEQFF.

Notes on this clone: One junction end does not reproduce the germline sequence, and a read error may be involved. J is TRBJ2-1 and V is TRBV29-1; D is perhaps TRBD2 (5 bases). The CDR3 runs to 13 residues. CDR1 is SQVTM and CDR2 is ANQGSEA in the germline V gene. CDR3 in amino acids: CSVEGLVYNEQFF. CDR3 bases: TGCAGCGTAGAAGGACTCGTCTACAATGAGCAGTTCTTC.